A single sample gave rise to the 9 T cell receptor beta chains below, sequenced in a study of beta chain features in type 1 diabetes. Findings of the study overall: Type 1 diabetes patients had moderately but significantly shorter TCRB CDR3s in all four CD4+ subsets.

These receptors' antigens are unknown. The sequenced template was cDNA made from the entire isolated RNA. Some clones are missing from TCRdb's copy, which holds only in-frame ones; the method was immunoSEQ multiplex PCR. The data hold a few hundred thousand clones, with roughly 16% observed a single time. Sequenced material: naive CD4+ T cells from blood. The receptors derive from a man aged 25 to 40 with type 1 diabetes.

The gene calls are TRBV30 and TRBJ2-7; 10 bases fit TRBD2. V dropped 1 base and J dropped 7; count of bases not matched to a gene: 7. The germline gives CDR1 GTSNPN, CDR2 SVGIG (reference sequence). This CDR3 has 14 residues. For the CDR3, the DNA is TGTGCCTGGAGTGAAACCCGGACTAGCGGAGAGCAGTACTTC. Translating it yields CAWSETRTSGEQYF.

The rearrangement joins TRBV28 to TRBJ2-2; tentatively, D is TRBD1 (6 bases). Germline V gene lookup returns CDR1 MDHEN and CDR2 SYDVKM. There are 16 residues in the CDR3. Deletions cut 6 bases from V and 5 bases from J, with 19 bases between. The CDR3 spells CASSPTGPLGTGELFF. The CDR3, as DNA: TGTGCCAGCAGCCCAACAGGGCCCCTGGGAACCGGGGAGCTGTTTTTT.

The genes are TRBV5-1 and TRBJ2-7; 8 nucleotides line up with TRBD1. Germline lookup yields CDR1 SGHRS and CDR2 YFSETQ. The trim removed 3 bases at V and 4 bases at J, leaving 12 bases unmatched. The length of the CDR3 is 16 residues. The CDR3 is CASSSRLGTGVYEQYF. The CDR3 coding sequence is TGCGCCAGCAGCTCCCGACTTGGGACAGGTGTATACGAGCAGTACTTC.

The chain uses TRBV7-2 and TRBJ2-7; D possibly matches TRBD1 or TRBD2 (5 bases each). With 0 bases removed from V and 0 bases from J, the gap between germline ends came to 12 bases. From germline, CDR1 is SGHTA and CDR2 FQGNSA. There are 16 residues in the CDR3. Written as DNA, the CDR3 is TGTGCCAGCAGCTTAGCCTCCGGGACCATCTCCTACGAGCAGTACTTC. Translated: CASSLASGTISYEQYF.

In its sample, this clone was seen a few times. DNA for the CDR3: TGTGCCAGCAGTTATCCCGGTCGGGGAGAGCAGTACTTC. Encoded protein: CASSYPGRGEQYF. The genes are TRBV25-1 and TRBJ2-7; TRBD2 is a possible D gene (5 bases). The germline V gene encodes CDR1 MGHDK and CDR2 SYGVNS. The CDR3 spans 13 residues. The V gene lost 5 bases and the J gene lost 7 bases, with 15 bases spanning the gap.

The CDR3 loop is CAWSLAGGRGGEQFF. The CDR3 DNA is TGTGCCTGGAGTCTAGCGGGAGGGAGGGGTGGTGAGCAGTTCTTC. The chain recombines TRBV30 with TRBJ2-1, with 12 bases fitting TRBD2. The V segment lost 2 bases and the J segment 9 bases; nucleotides outside the gene matches: 8. The CDR3 totals 15 residues. Germline CDR1 GTSNPN, CDR2 SVGIG (reference sequence).

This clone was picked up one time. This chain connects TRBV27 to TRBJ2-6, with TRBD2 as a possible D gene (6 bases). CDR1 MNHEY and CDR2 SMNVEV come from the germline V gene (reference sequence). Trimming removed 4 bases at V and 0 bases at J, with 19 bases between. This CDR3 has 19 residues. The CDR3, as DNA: TGTGCCAGCAGTTACGACTGGGGCCCCGGGAGCTCTGGGGCCAACGTCCTGACTTTC. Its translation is CASSYDWGPGSSGANVLTF.

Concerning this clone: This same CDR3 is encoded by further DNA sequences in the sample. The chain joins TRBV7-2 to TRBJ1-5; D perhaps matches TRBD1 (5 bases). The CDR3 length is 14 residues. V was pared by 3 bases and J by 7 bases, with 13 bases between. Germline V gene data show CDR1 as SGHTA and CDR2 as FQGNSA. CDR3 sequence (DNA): TGTGCCAGCAGCTTCAGGCAGGGAGGCCAGCCCCAGCATTTT. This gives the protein CASSFRQGGQPQHF. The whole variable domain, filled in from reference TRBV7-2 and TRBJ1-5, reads GAGVSQSPSNKVTEKGKDVELRCDPISGHTALYWYRQSLGQGLEFLIYFQGNSAPDKSGLPSDRFSAERTGGSVSTLTIQRTQQEDSAVYLCASSFRQGGQPQHFGDGTRLSIL.

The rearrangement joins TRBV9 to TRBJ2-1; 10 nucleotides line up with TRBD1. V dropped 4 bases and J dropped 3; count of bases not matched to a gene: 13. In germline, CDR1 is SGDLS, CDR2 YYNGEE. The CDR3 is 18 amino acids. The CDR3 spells CASSLKTGTGVYYNEQFF. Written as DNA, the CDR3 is TGTGCCAGCAGCCTTAAAACCGGGACAGGGGTATACTACAATGAGCAGTTCTTC.